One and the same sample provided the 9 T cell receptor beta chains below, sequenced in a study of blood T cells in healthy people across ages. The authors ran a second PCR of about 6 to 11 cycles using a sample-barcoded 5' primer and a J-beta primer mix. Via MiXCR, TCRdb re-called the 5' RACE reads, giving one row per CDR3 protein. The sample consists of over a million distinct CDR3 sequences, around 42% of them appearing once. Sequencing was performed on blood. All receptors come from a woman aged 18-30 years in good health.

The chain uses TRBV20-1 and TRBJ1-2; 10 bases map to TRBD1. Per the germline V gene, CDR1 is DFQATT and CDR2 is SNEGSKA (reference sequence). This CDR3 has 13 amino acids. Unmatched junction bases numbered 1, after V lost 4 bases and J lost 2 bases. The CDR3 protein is CSATGQGNYGYTF. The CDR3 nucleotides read TGCAGTGCTACGGGACAGGGGAACTATGGCTACACCTTC.

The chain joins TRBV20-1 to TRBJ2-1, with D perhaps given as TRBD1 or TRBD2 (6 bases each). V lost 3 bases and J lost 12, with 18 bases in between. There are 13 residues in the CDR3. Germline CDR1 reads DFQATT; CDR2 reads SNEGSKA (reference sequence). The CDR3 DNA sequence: TGCAGTGCTAGTATTTCGGGGGCGGGTGGGCAGTTCTTC. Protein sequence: CSASISGAGGQFF.

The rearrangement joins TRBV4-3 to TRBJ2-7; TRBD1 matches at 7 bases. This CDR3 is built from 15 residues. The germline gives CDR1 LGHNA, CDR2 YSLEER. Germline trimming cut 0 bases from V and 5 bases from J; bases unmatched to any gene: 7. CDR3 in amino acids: CASSQDNRGYDEQYF. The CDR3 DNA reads TGCGCCAGCAGCCAAGACAACAGGGGATACGACGAGCAGTACTTC.

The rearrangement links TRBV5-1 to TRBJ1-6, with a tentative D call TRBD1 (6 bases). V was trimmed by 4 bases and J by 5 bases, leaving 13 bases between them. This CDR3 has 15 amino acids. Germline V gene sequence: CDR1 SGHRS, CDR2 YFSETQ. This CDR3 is CASSPDRTDNSPLHF. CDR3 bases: TGCGCCAGCAGCCCGGACAGAACTGATAATTCACCCCTCCACTTT.

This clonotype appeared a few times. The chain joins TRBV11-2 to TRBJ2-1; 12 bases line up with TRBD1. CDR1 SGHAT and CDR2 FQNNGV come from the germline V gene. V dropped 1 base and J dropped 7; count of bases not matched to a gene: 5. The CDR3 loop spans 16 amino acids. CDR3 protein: CASSLGGQGALNEQFF. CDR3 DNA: TGTGCCAGCAGCTTAGGGGGACAGGGGGCGCTTAATGAGCAGTTCTTC.

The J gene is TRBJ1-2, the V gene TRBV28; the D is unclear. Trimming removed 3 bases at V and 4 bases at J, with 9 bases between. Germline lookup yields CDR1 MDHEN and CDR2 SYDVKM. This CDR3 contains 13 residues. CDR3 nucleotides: TGTGCCAGCAGTTTCCGCAATACCTATGGCTACACCTTC. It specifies CASSFRNTYGYTF.

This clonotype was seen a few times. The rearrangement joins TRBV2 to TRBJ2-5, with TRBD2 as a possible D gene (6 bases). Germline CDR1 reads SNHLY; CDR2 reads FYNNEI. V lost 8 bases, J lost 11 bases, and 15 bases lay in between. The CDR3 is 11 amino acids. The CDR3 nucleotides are TGTGCCAGCGGTTTCGGCGGGGAGCAGTACTTC. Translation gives CASGFGGEQYF.

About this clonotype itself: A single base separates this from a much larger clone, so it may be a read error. The CDR3 region has the DNA TGCAGCGTTGAATTCGGGACTAGCGGGGGCTACAATGAGCAGTACTTC. The encoded protein is CSVEFGTSGGYNEQYF. The rearrangement uses TRBV29-1 and TRBJ2-7, with 14 bases aligning to TRBD2. This CDR3 comprises 16 residues. Germline trimming cut 2 bases from V and 7 bases from J; bases unmatched to any gene: 10. The germline gives CDR1 SQVTM, CDR2 ANQGSEA.

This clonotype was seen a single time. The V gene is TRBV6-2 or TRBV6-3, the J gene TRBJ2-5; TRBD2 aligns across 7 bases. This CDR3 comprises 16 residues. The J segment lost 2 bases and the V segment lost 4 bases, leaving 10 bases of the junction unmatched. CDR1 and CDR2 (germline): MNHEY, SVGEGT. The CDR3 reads CASSWSGLAVQETQYF. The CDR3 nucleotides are TGTGCCAGCAGTTGGAGTGGTCTAGCGGTACAAGAGACCCAGTACTTC.